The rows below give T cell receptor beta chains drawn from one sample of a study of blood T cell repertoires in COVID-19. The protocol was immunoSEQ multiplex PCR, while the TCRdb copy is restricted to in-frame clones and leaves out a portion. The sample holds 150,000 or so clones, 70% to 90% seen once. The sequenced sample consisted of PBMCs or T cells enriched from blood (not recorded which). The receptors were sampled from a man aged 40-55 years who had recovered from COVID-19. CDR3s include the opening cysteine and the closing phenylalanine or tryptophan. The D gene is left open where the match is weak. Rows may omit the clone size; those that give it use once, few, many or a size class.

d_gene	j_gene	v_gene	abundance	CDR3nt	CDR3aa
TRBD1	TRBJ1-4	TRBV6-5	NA	TGTGCCAGCAGTCGGACAGGTCCGGGTGAAAAACTGTTTTTT	CASSRTGPGEKLFF
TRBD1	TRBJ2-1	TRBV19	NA	TGTGCCAGTAGTATATCGACAGGGAGCAATGAGCAGTTCTTC	CASSISTGSNEQFF
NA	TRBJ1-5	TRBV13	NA	TGTGCCAGCAGCCACAGGGCAGGCAATCAGCCCCAGCATTTT	CASSHRAGNQPQHF
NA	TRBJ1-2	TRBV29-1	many	TGCAGCGTTGATAAGGGGGTCCGCAACTATGGCTACACCTTC	CSVDKGVRNYGYTF
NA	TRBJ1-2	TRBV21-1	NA	TGTGCCAGCAGCAAAGGCGGTGGCTACACCTTC	CASSKGGGYTF
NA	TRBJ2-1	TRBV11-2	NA	TGTGCCAGCAGCCTAAGGGGGGCGGGGGTAGTGAATGAGCAGTTCTTC	CASSLRGAGVVNEQFF
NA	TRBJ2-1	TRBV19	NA	TGTGCCAGTAGCCCCCCAAGGGGAAGGCCGCCCTACAATGAGCAGTTCTTC	CASSPPRGRPPYNEQFF
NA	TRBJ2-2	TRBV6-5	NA	TGTGCCAGCAGTTACGGACTCAACACCGGGGAGCTGTTTTTT	CASSYGLNTGELFF
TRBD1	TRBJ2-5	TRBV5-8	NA	TGTGCCAGCAGCTACGACGGGGCTAGAGGGGGCGAGACCCAGTACTTC	CASSYDGARGGETQYF
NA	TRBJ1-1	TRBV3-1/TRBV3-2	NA	TGTGCCAGCAGCCAACTCACCAGGAACACTGAAGCTTTCTTT	CASSQLTRNTEAFF
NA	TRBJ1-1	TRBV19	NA	TGTGCCAGTAGGTCGACAGGAAGAAGCACTGAAGCTTTCTTT	CASRSTGRSTEAFF
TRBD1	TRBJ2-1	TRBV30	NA	TGTGCCTGGAGTGTACTGGACAGGGGGGCTGGCAATGAGCAGTTCTTC	CAWSVLDRGAGNEQFF
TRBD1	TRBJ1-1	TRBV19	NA	TGTGCCAGTTGGACAGGGGGACCTGAAGCTTTCTTT	CASWTGGPEAFF
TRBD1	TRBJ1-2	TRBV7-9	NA	TGTGCCAGCAGCACCTGGGGACAGGGCGGCTACACCTTC	CASSTWGQGGYTF
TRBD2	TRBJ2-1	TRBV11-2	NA	TGTGCCAGCAGCTTTCAAGCGGGGGGGCCGGGGGAGCAGTTCTTC	CASSFQAGGPGEQFF
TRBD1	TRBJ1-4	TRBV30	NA	TGTGCCTGGAGTGTACGCGCAGGGGGCGAAAAACTGTTTTTT	CAWSVRAGGEKLFF
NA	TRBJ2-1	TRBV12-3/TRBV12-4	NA	TGTGCCAGCAGCCCCGGGACAAATGAGCAGTTCTTC	CASSPGTNEQFF
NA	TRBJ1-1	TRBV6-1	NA	TGTGCCAGCAGTGAAAACGCAAGAGGAGCTTTCTTT	CASSENARGAFF
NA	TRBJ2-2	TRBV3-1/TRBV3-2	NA	NA	CASSQSVGGGAMLFF
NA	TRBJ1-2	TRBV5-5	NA	TGTGCCAGCAGCTGGCGGGGCACGGACTATGGCTACACCTTC	CASSWRGTDYGYTF
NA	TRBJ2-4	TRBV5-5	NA	TGTGCCAGCAGCTTGGCCGCCAACGGAAACATTCAGTACTTC	CASSLAANGNIQYF
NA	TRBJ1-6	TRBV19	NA	TGTGCCAGTACCCTAAATATGCGGGTCTACTCACCCCTCCACTTT	CASTLNMRVYSPLHF
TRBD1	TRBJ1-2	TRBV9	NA	TGTGCCAGCAGCCTAGACAGGGGGCAGGGCTACACCTTC	CASSLDRGQGYTF
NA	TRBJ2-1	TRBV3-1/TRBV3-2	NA	TGTGCCAGCAGCCAATGGGGGGATGGTGAGCAGTTCTTC	CASSQWGDGEQFF
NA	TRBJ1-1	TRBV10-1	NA	TGCGCCAGCAGTTGGGGGGAAGGCATGAACACTGAAGCTTTCTTT	CASSWGEGMNTEAFF
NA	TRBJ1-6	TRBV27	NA	TGTGCCAGCAGACTACAGGGCCAAGGGCTCAATTCACCCCTCCACTTT	CASRLQGQGLNSPLHF
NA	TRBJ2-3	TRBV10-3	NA	TGTGCCATCAGTGAGAGCTTTCCAGATACGCAGTATTTT	CAISESFPDTQYF
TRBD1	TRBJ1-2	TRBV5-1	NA	TGCGCCAGCAGCTCGGGAGGGACAGGGACCAACTATGGCTACACCTTC	CASSSGGTGTNYGYTF
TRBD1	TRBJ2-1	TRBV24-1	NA	TGTGCCACCAGTGAACTAGACAGGGTAGAGCAGTTCTTC	CATSELDRVEQFF